This TCR beta chain was sequenced during a study of blood T cell repertoires in COVID-19. Study processing details: Counts of nucleated cells, estimated from reference gene primer amplification, were obtained. Clones were sequenced by immunoSEQ multiplex PCR, and TCRdb holds only the in-frame ones, with some missing. D and trimming were read from the DNA, whereas the V and J calls and clone size are those reported in that table. Among 250,000 to 300,000 clones listed, roughly 85% were seen once. The germline V and J ends were trimmed by 3 bases and 1 base, with 14 bases remaining between them. Per the germline V gene, CDR1 is SGHRS and CDR2 is YFSETQ. This CDR3 comprises 15 residues.

The TCR was taken from a woman aged 18-35 years with acute or convalescent COVID-19. Sample: peripheral blood. V is TRBV5-1 and J is TRBJ2-7; D is undetermined. CDR3 region: CASSSYYAPSYEQYF. The CDR3 nucleotides are TGCGCCAGCAGCTCCTACTATGCACCATCCTACGAGCAGTACTTC.